These T cell receptor beta chains were read from a single sample in a study of blood T cell repertoires in COVID-19. Profiling relied on immunoSEQ multiplex PCR, and the TCRdb table lists in-frame clones only, not all of them. The sample includes approximately 120,000 clones, 80% of them seen just once. Input material: peripheral blood. Source of these receptors: a human donor in a cohort sampled during active or convalescent COVID-19. The CDR3 runs from the conserved cysteine through the conserved F or W. D genes are given only for firm matches. Some rows have no size entry. The others give once, few or many, or a class for an expanded clone.

clone_size,d_call,v_call,j_call,cdr3_nt,cdr3_aa
-,-,TRBV29-1,TRBJ1-2,TGCAGCGTTGACAAACCCCCGGGCTATGGCTACACCTTC,CSVDKPPGYGYTF
-,TRBD2,TRBV5-1,TRBJ2-7,TGCGCCAGCAGCCGACTAGCGGGAGGGCCTCGGGACGAGCAGTACTTC,CASSRLAGGPRDEQYF
-,-,TRBV7-6,TRBJ2-3,TGTGCCAGCAGCTTAGCTAGCGGTTACACAGATACGCAGTATTTT,CASSLASGYTDTQYF
-,-,TRBV11-2,TRBJ2-5,TGTGCCAGCAGCTTAGTCCCAGGGAGGCAAGAGACCCAGTACTTC,CASSLVPGRQETQYF
-,TRBD2,TRBV9,TRBJ2-3,TGTGCCAGCAGCGGAGGGGGAGCTAGCGGGAGGGCTGATACGCAGTATTTT,CASSGGGASGRADTQYF
-,-,TRBV19,TRBJ1-2,TGTGCCAGTAGTATAGCCCAGGGGTATGGCTACACCTTC,CASSIAQGYGYTF
-,TRBD1,TRBV18,TRBJ2-7,TGTGCCAGCTCACCGGGGACAGGGACCTACGAGCAGTACTTC,CASSPGTGTYEQYF
-,TRBD1,TRBV27,TRBJ2-7,TGTGCCAGCAGTTTTCGCGTGACAGGGCTGTGGGAGCAGTACTTC,CASSFRVTGLWEQYF
-,-,TRBV4-3,TRBJ2-1,TGCGCCAGCAGCCAAGGGGTGGGGAGGCGCTCCTACAATGAGCAGTTCTTC,CASSQGVGRRSYNEQFF
-,TRBD2,TRBV14,TRBJ2-1,TGTGCCAGCAGCCAAGAGGGGAGACTAGCGGGAGTGAGGTGGAATGAGCAGTTCTTC,CASSQEGRLAGVRWNEQFF
-,TRBD1,TRBV5-1,TRBJ1-4,TGCGCCAGCAGACCAAGACAGGGTCAGACTAATGAAAAACTGTTTTTT,CASRPRQGQTNEKLFF
-,TRBD2,TRBV7-8,TRBJ2-2,TGTGCCAGCAGCTTACTAGCGGGGGCGTCCGGGGAGCTGTTTTTT,CASSLLAGASGELFF
-,TRBD1,TRBV7-2,TRBJ1-6,TGTGCCAGCAGCTCGGGACAGTGGAATTCACCCCTCCACTTT,CASSSGQWNSPLHF
-,-,TRBV5-8,TRBJ2-1,TGTGCCAGCAGCCGACCCCCCAGCGCAGGGTACAATGAGCAGTTCTTC,CASSRPPSAGYNEQFF
-,-,TRBV4-1,TRBJ1-5,TGCGCCAGCAGCCAAGGATGGGCGGGAAGCAATCAGCCCCAGCATTTT,CASSQGWAGSNQPQHF
-,TRBD2,TRBV7-8,TRBJ2-3,TGTGCCAGCAGCCCCATCGCCGGGGGGGGCAGGGATACGCAGTATTTT,CASSPIAGGGRDTQYF
once,-,TRBV29-1,TRBJ1-4,TGCAGCGTCGGACATCCTACTGAAAAACTGTTTTTT,CSVGHPTEKLFF
-,TRBD1,TRBV6-5,TRBJ1-3,TGTGCCAGCAGCCGACGCACGACAGGGGGTTCCACCATATATTTT,CASSRRTTGGSTIYF
-,-,TRBV24-1,TRBJ2-6,TGTGCCACCAGTAACTCTCCCCTAAAATCATCTGGGGCCAACGTCCTGACTTTC,CATSNSPLKSSGANVLTF
few,-,TRBV5-1,TRBJ2-3,TGCGCCAGCAGCGAAGTTGTACAGGGAGGCACAGATACGCAGTATTTT,CASSEVVQGGTDTQYF
-,-,TRBV6-4,TRBJ2-6,TGTGCCAGCACACAGGGTTCTGGGGCCAACGTCCTGACTTTC,CASTQGSGANVLTF
once,-,TRBV18,TRBJ1-6,TGTGCCAGCTCACCGAGAGAGGACAGCCAATTTTTCACCCTCCACTTT,CASSPREDSQFFTLHF
-,TRBD2,TRBV7-9,TRBJ2-1,TGTGCCAGCAGCTGGGATAGCGGGGGGACCTACAATGAGCAGTTCTTC,CASSWDSGGTYNEQFF
-,-,TRBV27,TRBJ1-2,TGTGCCAGCAGTTTAGCAGGGGTCTATGGCTACACCTTC,CASSLAGVYGYTF
-,-,TRBV21-1,TRBJ2-1,TGTGCCAAATATCTGGGGGGGGCGGTTAGGGAGCAGTTCTTC,CAKYLGGAVREQFF
-,-,TRBV7-2,TRBJ2-1,TGTGCCAGCAGCTTAGACGGGGGATCTATATATGAGCAGTTCTTC,CASSLDGGSIYEQFF
-,-,TRBV2,TRBJ2-5,TGTGCGCGGGGAGGACCTAGTTCCCAAGAGACCCAGTACTTC,CARGGPSSQETQYF
-,TRBD1,TRBV11-2,TRBJ2-7,TGTGCCAGCAGCTTAACCCGACAGGGAACCTACGAGCAGTACTTC,CASSLTRQGTYEQYF
-,-,TRBV5-1,TRBJ1-2,TGCGCCAGCAGCGAAGGAGGGAGTGGAGGCTACACCTTC,CASSEGGSGGYTF
-,-,TRBV7-7,TRBJ2-1,TGTGCTAGCAGCTTAGACAAGGGGGCCTACAATGAGCAGTTCTTC,CASSLDKGAYNEQFF
-,TRBD1,TRBV7-9,TRBJ2-7,TGTGCCAGCAGCTCAAATGGAGGGGGGACAGGGGTGTGGGAGCAGTACTTC,CASSSNGGGTGVWEQYF
-,TRBD1,TRBV19,TRBJ2-2,TGTGCCAGTACCGGGGGACAGGGTCCCACCGGGGAGCTGTTTTTT,CASTGGQGPTGELFF
-,-,TRBV19,TRBJ1-6,TGTGCCAGTACACCCCGGTTCGCCTATAATTCACCCCTCCACTTT,CASTPRFAYNSPLHF
-,-,TRBV6-5,TRBJ1-5,TGTGCCAGCAGAGTGACAGCTTATAGCAATCAGCCCCAGCATTTT,CASRVTAYSNQPQHF
-,TRBD2,TRBV9,TRBJ2-1,TGTGCCAGCAGCCCACGGACTAGCGGGGTCTACAATGAGCAGTTCTTC,CASSPRTSGVYNEQFF
-,-,TRBV14,TRBJ1-6,TGTGCCAGCAGCCAAGATCTCGGGGGAATCGGTAATTCACCCCTCCACTTT,CASSQDLGGIGNSPLHF
-,-,TRBV13,TRBJ2-7,TGTGCCAGCAGCTTAGGCGCAGGGTTCTCCGAGCAGTACTTC,CASSLGAGFSEQYF
-,TRBD1,TRBV24-1,TRBJ2-7,TGTGCCACCAGTGCCCCGGGACAGGGGGAATACGAGCAGTACTTC,CATSAPGQGEYEQYF
-,-,TRBV19,TRBJ1-1,TGTGCCAGTAGTGGGGGGGGCACTGAAGCTTTCTTT,CASSGGGTEAFF
-,TRBD1,TRBV19,TRBJ2-4,TGTGCCAGTAGTAACGACAGGGTAAACATTCAGTACTTC,CASSNDRVNIQYF
-,TRBD1,TRBV7-7,TRBJ2-7,TGTGCCAGCAGCTCAGGTACAGGGGGATCCTACGAGCAGTACTTC,CASSSGTGGSYEQYF
-,TRBD1,TRBV4-2,TRBJ1-1,TGTGCCAGCAGCCCTGGACAGGCAGGCGCTGAAGCTTTCTTT,CASSPGQAGAEAFF
few,-,TRBV7-8,TRBJ1-2,TGTGCCAGCAGCCCACGGACGGGGGGAAGTATCTATGGCTACACCTTC,CASSPRTGGSIYGYTF
-,TRBD2,TRBV20-1,TRBJ2-7,TGCAGTGCTAGTCCGGGAGGTAGCGAGCAGTACTTC,CSASPGGSEQYF
few,TRBD1,TRBV7-3,TRBJ1-6,TGTGCCAGCAGCTTAACGTCGACAGGGATCTCACCCCTCCACTTT,CASSLTSTGISPLHF
-,TRBD1,TRBV19,TRBJ2-7,TGTGCCAGCCGAGACAGGGGTACCAACGAGCAGTACTTC,CASRDRGTNEQYF
-,-,TRBV7-6,TRBJ1-3,TGTGCCAGCAGCTCACAGGTTTCTGGAAACACCATATATTTT,CASSSQVSGNTIYF